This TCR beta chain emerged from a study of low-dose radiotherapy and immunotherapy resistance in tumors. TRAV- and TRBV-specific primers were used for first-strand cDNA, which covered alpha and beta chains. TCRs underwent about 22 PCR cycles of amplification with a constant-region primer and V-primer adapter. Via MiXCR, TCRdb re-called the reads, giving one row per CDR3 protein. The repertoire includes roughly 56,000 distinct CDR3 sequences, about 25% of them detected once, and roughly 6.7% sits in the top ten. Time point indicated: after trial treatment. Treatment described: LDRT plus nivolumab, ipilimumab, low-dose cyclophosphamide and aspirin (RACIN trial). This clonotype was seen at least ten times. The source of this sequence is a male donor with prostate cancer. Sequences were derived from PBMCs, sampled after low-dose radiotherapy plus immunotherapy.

This CDR3 reads CASSLDPGGTSYNEQFF. The CDR3 DNA sequence: TGTGCCAGCAGCTTAGACCCCGGGGGGACCTCCTACAATGAGCAGTTCTTC. The gene calls are TRBV7-6 and TRBJ2-1; 7 bases fit TRBD2. The junction had 6 bases not matched to a gene; V was cut back by 1 base and J by 0 bases. This CDR3 has 17 amino acids. Germline-derived CDR1 and CDR2 are SGHVS and FNYEAQ.